One sample yielded the 20 T cell receptor beta chains listed below, sequenced in a study of blood T cell repertoires in COVID-19. The protocol was immunoSEQ multiplex PCR, while the TCRdb copy is restricted to in-frame clones and leaves out a portion. The data contain 210,000 or so clones, about 90% of them seen just once; the ten biggest clones take up 1.9%. What was sequenced was peripheral blood. These receptors were collected from a middle-aged man with active or convalescent COVID-19.

J is TRBJ2-6 and V is TRBV18; 9 nucleotides align to TRBD1. Germline V lookup: CDR1 KGHSH, CDR2 LQKENI. This CDR3 has 18 residues. The junction had 9 bases not matched to a gene; V was cut back by 2 bases and J by 4 bases. Written as DNA, the CDR3 is TGTGCCAGCTCACCAATCTCACAGGGGGCTACAGGGGCCAACGTCCTGACTTTC. It translates to CASSPISQGATGANVLTF.

The rearrangement joins TRBV5-4 to TRBJ2-5; D is perhaps TRBD2 (6 bases). CDR3 length: 15 residues. Germline CDR1 reads SGHNT; CDR2 reads YYREEE (reference sequence). V lost 5 bases, J lost 2 bases, and 16 bases lay in between. CDR3 loop: CASSSGGSGQETQYF. The CDR3 DNA reads TGTGCCAGCAGTTCCGGGGGTAGCGGACAAGAGACCCAGTACTTC.

This chain uses TRBV6-5 with TRBJ2-7; TRBD2 matches 12 bases. Germline-derived CDR1 and CDR2 are MNHEY and SVGAGI. The CDR3 contains 14 residues. V lost 5 bases, J lost 2 bases, and 1 base stayed unmatched. The CDR3 spells CASSRTSGAYEQYF. The CDR3 DNA reads as TGTGCCAGCAGTCGGACTAGCGGGGCCTACGAGCAGTACTTC.

The V and J genes are TRBV28 and TRBJ2-3; TRBD2 might be the D (6 bases). The V and J ends lost 2 bases and 2 bases respectively, with 11 bases between them. This CDR3 has 15 amino acids. Germline CDR1 is MDHEN and CDR2 is SYDVKM. DNA for the CDR3: TGTGCCAGCAGTTTACCCCCGGGGGACACAGATACGCAGTATTTT. Translation: CASSLPPGDTDTQYF.

The rearrangement joins TRBV4-1 to TRBJ2-1; 7 bases are shared with TRBD2. The CDR3 runs to 13 residues. Losses at the gene ends were 3 bases for V and 11 bases for J; bases not matched to a gene: 7. Looked up from germline, CDR1 is MGHRA and CDR2 is YSYEKL. CDR3 in amino acids: CASSQALAEQQFF. In DNA, the CDR3 is TGCGCCAGCAGCCAGGCCCTAGCGGAACAGCAGTTCTTC.

DNA for the CDR3: TGCGCCAGCAGCTTGGGGGACAGGGAGTTTGGGGCCAACGTCCTGACTTTC. Protein sequence: CASSLGDREFGANVLTF. The chain recombines TRBV5-1 with TRBJ2-6, with 9 bases identical to TRBD1. The germline V gene has CDR1 SGHRS and CDR2 YFSETQ. This CDR3 has 17 amino acids. J gave up 3 bases and V 0 bases, and 4 bases lay outside the gene matches.

This chain uses TRBV5-1 with TRBJ1-4; D gene ambiguous. The CDR3 covers 13 residues. V was clipped by 4 bases and J by 7 bases, with 11 bases between them. Germline V gene sequence: CDR1 SGHRS, CDR2 YFSETQ. For the CDR3, the DNA is TGCGCCAGCAGCCTGGGGTCTAGTGAAAAACTGTTTTTT. It translates to CASSLGSSEKLFF.

The J gene is TRBJ1-1, the V gene TRBV30; D is unresolved. This CDR3 comprises 15 residues. V was clipped by 4 bases and J by 0 bases, with 15 bases between them. The germline gives CDR1 GTSNPN, CDR2 SVGIG (reference sequence). The CDR3 DNA sequence: TGTGCCTGGACCATCCTTGTAGCTCTGAACACTGAAGCTTTCTTT. This encodes CAWTILVALNTEAFF. Filled out from reference TRBV30 and TRBJ1-1, the complete variable domain reads SQTIHQWPATLVQPVGSPLSLECTVEGTSNPNLYWYRQAAGRGLQLLFYSVGIGQISSEVPQNLSASRPQDRQFILSSKKLLLSDSGFYLCAWTILVALNTEAFFGQGTRLTVV.

The V and J genes are TRBV5-1 and TRBJ1-4; TRBD1 matches 10 bases. Trimming cost V 4 bases and J 5 bases; bases outside gene matches: 8. The CDR3 extends over 16 amino acids. Germline V gives CDR1 SGHRS, CDR2 YFSETQ. The CDR3: CASSPVDRGLNEKLFF. CDR3 DNA: TGCGCCAGCAGCCCGGTAGACAGGGGGCTAAATGAAAAACTGTTTTTT.

The rearrangement uses TRBV3-1 (or the pseudogene TRBV3-2) and TRBJ2-7, with 9 bases that match TRBD1. CDR1 is LGHDT and CDR2 is YNNKEL in the germline V gene (reference sequence). The CDR3 is 17 residues long. Trimming cost V 3 bases and J 2 bases; bases outside gene matches: 11. The CDR3 reads CASSQGRGTGLTYEQYF. The CDR3 DNA reads as TGTGCCAGCAGCCAGGGGAGGGGGACAGGGTTAACCTACGAGCAGTACTTC.

The chain has TRBV5-1 and TRBJ1-6, with D possibly matching TRBD1 (5 bases). Germline values: CDR1 SGHRS, CDR2 YFSETQ. Trimming took 0 bases from V and 8 from J, leaving 9 bases between them. The CDR3 runs 14 residues. DNA for the CDR3: TGCGCCAGCAGCTTGGAGGGGCACGATTCACCCCTCCACTTT. It codes for CASSLEGHDSPLHF.

The chain recombines TRBV18 with TRBJ1-5, with D possibly TRBD1 on 6 matching bases. Between the trimmed V and J ends, which lost 2 bases and 7 bases, there was a span of 15 bases. The V gene's germline CDR1 is KGHSH and CDR2 LQKENI. The length of the CDR3 is 15 residues. The CDR3 coding sequence is TGTGCCAGCTCACCAAGGGGTCGGGGGGCACAGCCCCAGCATTTT. Its protein product is CASSPRGRGAQPQHF.

A single count supports this clone. The chain uses TRBV29-1 and TRBJ1-1; 8 nucleotides agree with TRBD1. Germline assignment: CDR1 SQVTM and CDR2 ANQGSEA. After removal of 5 bases from V and 11 bases from J, the junction contained 7 bases not matched to a gene. This CDR3 has 11 residues. This CDR3 reads CSVNRGWNAFF. The DNA of the CDR3 is TGCAGCGTTAACAGGGGGTGGAACGCTTTCTTT.

The chain is built from TRBV5-4 and TRBJ1-1, with D perhaps matching TRBD1 (6 bases). V lost 5 bases and J 4 bases, leaving 15 bases between the germline ends. This CDR3 comprises 14 residues. CDR1 and CDR2 (germline): SGHNT, YYREEE (reference sequence). CDR3 protein: CASSFRGGATEAFF. CDR3 coding DNA: TGTGCCAGCAGTTTCCGCGGGGGGGCCACTGAAGCTTTCTTT.

The V call is TRBV28, the J call TRBJ1-1; D call uncertain. Trimming took off 3 bases at V and 5 bases at J, with 13 bases between the two ends. The CDR3 covers 14 residues. Per germline, CDR1 MDHEN and CDR2 SYDVKM. The CDR3 loop is CASSLVVEGTEAFF. The CDR3 region has the DNA TGTGCCAGCAGTTTGGTGGTTGAGGGAACTGAAGCTTTCTTT. The variable domain in full, completed from reference TRBV28 and TRBJ1-1, reads DVKVTQSSRYLVKRTGEKVFLECVQDMDHENMFWYRQDPGLGLRLIYFSYDVKMKEKGDIPEGYSVSREKKERFSLILESASTNQTSMYLCASSLVVEGTEAFFGQGTRLTVV.

V gene TRBV6-2 or TRBV6-3 combines with J gene TRBJ2-5, with a tentative D call TRBD2 (5 bases). Germline CDR1 MNHEY, CDR2 SVGEGT. The CDR3 totals 12 residues. Trimming cost V 6 bases and J 5 bases, with 10 bases left between them. CDR3 DNA sequence: TGTGCCAGCAGCGAGGGTGGGGAGACCCAGTACTTC. It specifies CASSEGGETQYF.

This clone came up once. The chain has TRBV11-2 and TRBJ1-4; tentative D call: TRBD1 (6 bases). Germline V gene lookup returns CDR1 SGHAT and CDR2 FQNNGV. V was trimmed by 1 base and J by 7 bases, leaving 13 bases between them. This CDR3 has 15 amino acids. The CDR3 nucleotides are TGTGCCAGCAGCTTAGGAGGGGGATCAAGTGAAAAACTGTTTTTT. Translation gives CASSLGGGSSEKLFF.

This sequence joins TRBV28 and TRBJ1-1; the match to TRBD1 covers 10 bases. CDR1 and CDR2 (germline): MDHEN, SYDVKM. V lost 5 bases and J lost 5; bases outside the gene matches: 8. This CDR3 has 15 residues. The CDR3 is CASSPRQGAWTEAFF. The DNA of the CDR3 is TGTGCCAGCAGTCCCCGACAGGGGGCTTGGACTGAAGCTTTCTTT.

This CDR3 is CASSTTPGADTQYF. The DNA of the CDR3 is TGCGCCAGCAGCACCACTCCCGGGGCAGATACGCAGTATTTT. This chain connects TRBV5-1 to TRBJ2-3, with D possibly TRBD2 on 5 matching bases. The germline V and J ends were trimmed by 4 bases and 4 bases, with 13 bases remaining between them. The CDR3 consists of 14 residues. Germline V gives CDR1 SGHRS, CDR2 YFSETQ. Supplemented by reference TRBV5-1 and TRBJ2-3, the full variable domain reads KAGVTQTPRYLIKTRGQQVTLSCSPISGHRSVSWYQQTPGQGLQFLFEYFSETQRNKGNFPGRFSGRQFSNSRSEMNVSTLELGDSALYLCASSTTPGADTQYFGPGTRLTVL.

The chain joins TRBV14 to TRBJ1-1; D perhaps matches TRBD1 (6 bases). Looked up from germline, CDR1 is SGHDN and CDR2 is FVKESK. This CDR3 has 15 residues. Trimming stripped 0 bases from V and 3 bases from J, with 11 bases between. The CDR3 protein is CASSQDNRVYTEAFF. DNA of the CDR3: TGTGCCAGCAGCCAAGATAACAGGGTTTACACTGAAGCTTTCTTT.